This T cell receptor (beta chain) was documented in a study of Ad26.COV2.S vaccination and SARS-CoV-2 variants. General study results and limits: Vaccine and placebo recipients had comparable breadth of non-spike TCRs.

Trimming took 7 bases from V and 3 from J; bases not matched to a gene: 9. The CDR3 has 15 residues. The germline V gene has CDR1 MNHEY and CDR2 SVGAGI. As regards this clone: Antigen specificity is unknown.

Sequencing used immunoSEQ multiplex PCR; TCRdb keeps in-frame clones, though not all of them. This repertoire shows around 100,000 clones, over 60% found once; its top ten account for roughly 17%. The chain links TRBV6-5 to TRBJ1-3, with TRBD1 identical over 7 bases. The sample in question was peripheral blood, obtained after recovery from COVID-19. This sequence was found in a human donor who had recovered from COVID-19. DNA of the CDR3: TGTGCCAGCACCCCATCCGGGACAGTTGGAAACACCATATATTTT. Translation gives CASTPSGTVGNTIYF.